This T cell receptor (beta chain) came from a study of T cells in Graves' hyperthyroidism and ophthalmopathy. This CDR3 contains 16 residues. The V gene lost 5 bases and the J gene lost 2 bases, with 18 bases spanning the gap. CDR1 and CDR2 (germline): SGHAT, FQNNGV. RNA transcripts yielded amplified TCR beta CDR3 regions. In the first-round RT-PCR of the TCR CDR3, the HTBI primer set was used. One entry per CDR3 protein, called by TCRdb with MiXCR from the multiplex PCR reads. Among 650,000 to 750,000 distinct CDR3 sequences, 12% to 15% were seen once, and the ten largest hold roughly 10%. This clonotype showed up just a few times.

The sequence came from a woman under 30 with Graves' hyperthyroidism. The V and J genes are TRBV11-2 and TRBJ1-2; D gene ambiguous. The specimen sequenced was blood. The CDR3 here is CASSRGPGDPNYGYTF. CDR3 sequence (DNA): TGTGCCAGCAGCCGCGGACCGGGCGACCCAAACTATGGCTACACCTTC.